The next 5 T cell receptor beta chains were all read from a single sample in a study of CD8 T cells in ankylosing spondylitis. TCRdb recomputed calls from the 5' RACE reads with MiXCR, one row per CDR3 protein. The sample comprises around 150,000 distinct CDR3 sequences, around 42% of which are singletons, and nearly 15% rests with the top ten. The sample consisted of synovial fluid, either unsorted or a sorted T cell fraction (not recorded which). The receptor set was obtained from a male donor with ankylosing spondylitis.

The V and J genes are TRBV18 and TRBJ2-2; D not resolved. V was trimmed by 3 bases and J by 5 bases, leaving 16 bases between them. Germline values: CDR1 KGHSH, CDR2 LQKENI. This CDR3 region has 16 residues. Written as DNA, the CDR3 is TGTGCCAGCTCACCTCGGTTCCTGCACCGGACCGGGGAGCTGTTTTTT. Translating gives CASSPRFLHRTGELFF.

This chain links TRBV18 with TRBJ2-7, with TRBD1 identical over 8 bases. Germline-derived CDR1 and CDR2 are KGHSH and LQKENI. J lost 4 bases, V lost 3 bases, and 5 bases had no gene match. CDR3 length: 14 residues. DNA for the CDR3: TGTGCCAGCTCACCCGAACAGGGGGTTTACGAGCAGTACTTC. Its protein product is CASSPEQGVYEQYF.

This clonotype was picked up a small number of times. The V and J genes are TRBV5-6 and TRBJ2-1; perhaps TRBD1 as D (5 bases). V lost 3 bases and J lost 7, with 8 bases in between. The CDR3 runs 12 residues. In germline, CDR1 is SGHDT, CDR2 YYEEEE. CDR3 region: CASSWTQNEQFF. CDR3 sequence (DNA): TGTGCCAGCAGCTGGACACAAAATGAGCAGTTCTTC. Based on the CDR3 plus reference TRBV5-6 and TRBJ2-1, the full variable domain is DAGVTQSPTHLIKTRGQQVTLRCSPKSGHDTVSWYQQALGQGPQFIFQYYEEEERQRGNFPDRFSGHQFPNYSSELNVNALLLGDSALYLCASSWTQNEQFFGPGTRLTVL.

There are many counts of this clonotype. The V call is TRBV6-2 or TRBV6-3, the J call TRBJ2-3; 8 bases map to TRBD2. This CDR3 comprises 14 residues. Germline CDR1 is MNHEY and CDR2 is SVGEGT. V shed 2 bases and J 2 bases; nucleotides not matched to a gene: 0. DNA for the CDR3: TGTGCCAGCAGTTACGGACTAGCCACAGATACGCAGTATTTT. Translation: CASSYGLATDTQYF.

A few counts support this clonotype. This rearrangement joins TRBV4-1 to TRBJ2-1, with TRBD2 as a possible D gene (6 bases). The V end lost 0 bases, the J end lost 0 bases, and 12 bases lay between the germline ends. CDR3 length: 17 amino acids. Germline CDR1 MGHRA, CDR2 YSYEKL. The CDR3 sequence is CASSQDLRGSSYNEQFF. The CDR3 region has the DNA TGCGCCAGCAGCCAAGATCTCCGGGGGAGCTCCTACAATGAGCAGTTCTTC.